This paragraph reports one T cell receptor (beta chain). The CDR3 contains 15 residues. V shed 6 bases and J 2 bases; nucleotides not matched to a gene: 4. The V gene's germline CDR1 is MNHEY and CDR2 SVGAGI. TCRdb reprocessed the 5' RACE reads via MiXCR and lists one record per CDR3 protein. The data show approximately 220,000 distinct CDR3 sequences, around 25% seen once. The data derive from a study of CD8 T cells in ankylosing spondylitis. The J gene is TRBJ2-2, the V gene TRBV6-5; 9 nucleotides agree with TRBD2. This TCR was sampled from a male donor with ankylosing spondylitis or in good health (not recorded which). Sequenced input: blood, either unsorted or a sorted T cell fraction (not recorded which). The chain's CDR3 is CASRLSGSNTGELFF. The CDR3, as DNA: TGTGCCAGCAGACTTAGCGGGAGTAACACCGGGGAGCTGTTTTTT.